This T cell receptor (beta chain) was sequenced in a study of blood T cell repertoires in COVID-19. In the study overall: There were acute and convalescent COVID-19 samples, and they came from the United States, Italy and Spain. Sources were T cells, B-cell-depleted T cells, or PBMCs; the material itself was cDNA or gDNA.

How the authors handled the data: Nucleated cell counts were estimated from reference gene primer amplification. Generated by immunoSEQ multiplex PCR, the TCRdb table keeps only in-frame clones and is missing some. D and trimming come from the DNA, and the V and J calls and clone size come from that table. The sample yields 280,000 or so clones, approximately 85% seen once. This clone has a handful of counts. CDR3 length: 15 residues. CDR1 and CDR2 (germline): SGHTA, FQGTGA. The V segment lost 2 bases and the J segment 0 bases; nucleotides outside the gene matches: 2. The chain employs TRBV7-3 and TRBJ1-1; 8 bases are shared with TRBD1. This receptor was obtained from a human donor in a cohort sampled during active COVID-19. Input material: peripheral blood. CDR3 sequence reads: CASSLGTGLNTEAFF. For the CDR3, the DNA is TGTGCCAGCAGCTTAGGGACAGGTCTGAACACTGAAGCTTTCTTT.